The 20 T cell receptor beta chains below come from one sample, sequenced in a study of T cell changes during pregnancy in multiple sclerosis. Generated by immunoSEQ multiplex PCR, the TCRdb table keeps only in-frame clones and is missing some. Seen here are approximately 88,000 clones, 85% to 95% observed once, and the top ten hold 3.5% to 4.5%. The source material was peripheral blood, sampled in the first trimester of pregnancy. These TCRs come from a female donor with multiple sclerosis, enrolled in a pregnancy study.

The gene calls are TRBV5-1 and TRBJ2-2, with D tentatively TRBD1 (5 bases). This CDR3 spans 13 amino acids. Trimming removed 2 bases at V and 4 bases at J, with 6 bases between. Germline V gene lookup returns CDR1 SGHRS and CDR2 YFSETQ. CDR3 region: CASSFQGTGELFF. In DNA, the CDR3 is TGCGCCAGCAGCTTCCAGGGCACCGGGGAGCTGTTTTTT.

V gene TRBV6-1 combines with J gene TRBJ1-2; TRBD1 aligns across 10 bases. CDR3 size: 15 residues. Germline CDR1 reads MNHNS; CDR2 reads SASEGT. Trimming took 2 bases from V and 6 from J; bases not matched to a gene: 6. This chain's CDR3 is CASSEMVGTGDGYTF. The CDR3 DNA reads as TGTGCCAGCAGTGAAATGGTTGGGACAGGGGATGGCTACACCTTC.

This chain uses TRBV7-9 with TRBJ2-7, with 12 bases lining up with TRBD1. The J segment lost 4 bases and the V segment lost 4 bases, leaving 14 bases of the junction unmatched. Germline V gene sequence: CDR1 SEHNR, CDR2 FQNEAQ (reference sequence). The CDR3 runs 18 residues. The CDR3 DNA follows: TGTGCCAGCAGCTCGGGACAGGGGGCCGGCGGACGGCGTTACGAGCAGTACTTC. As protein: CASSSGQGAGGRRYEQYF.

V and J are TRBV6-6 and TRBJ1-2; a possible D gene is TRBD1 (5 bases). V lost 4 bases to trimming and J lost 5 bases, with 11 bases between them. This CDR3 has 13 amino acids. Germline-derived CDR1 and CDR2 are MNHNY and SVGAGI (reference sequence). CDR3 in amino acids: CASSSGRGYGYTF. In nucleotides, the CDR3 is TGTGCCAGCAGTTCCGGTCGGGGGTATGGCTACACCTTC.

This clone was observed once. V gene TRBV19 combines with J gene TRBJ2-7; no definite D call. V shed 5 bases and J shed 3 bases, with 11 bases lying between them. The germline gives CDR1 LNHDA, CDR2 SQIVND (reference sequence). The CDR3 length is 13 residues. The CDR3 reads CASSPGLYYEQYF. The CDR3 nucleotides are TGTGCCAGTAGTCCAGGCCTCTACTACGAGCAGTACTTC.

Here the CDR3 reads CASSLVTGGDTQYF. The CDR3 region has the DNA TGTGCCAGCAGCTTAGTTACAGGGGGAGATACGCAGTATTTT. The chain has TRBV7-2 and TRBJ2-3, with TRBD1 identical over 8 bases. Germline CDR1 reads SGHTA; CDR2 reads FQGNSA. V shed 1 base, J shed 5 bases, and the junction held 2 bases outside the gene matches. The CDR3 runs 14 residues.

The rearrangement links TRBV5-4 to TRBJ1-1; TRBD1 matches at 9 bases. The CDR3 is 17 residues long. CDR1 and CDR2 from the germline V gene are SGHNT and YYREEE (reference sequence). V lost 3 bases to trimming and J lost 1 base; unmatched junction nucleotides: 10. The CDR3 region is CASSSVAGQGPNTEAFF. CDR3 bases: TGTGCCAGCAGCTCGGTCGCGGGACAGGGACCGAACACTGAAGCTTTCTTT.

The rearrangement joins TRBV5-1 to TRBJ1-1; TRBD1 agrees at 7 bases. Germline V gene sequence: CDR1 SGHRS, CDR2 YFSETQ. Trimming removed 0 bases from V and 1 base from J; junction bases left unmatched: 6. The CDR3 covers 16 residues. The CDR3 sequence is CASSLAATGRNTEAFF. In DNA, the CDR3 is TGCGCCAGCAGCTTGGCCGCGACAGGGAGGAACACTGAAGCTTTCTTT.

The CDR3 protein is CASSPIAGGHGEQFF. The CDR3 bases are TGTGCCAGCAGCCCAATAGCGGGGGGGCATGGTGAGCAGTTCTTC. The chain is built from TRBV7-3 and TRBJ2-1, with 11 bases fitting TRBD2. The CDR3 spans 15 residues. V shed 5 bases, J shed 9 bases, and the junction held 9 bases outside the gene matches. Germline lookup yields CDR1 SGHTA and CDR2 FQGTGA.

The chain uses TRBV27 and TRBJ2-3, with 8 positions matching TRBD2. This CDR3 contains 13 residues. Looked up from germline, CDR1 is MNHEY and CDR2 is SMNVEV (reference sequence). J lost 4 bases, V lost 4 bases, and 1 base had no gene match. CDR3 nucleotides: TGTGCCAGCAGTTGGACTAGCCCAGATACGCAGTATTTT. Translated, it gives CASSWTSPDTQYF.

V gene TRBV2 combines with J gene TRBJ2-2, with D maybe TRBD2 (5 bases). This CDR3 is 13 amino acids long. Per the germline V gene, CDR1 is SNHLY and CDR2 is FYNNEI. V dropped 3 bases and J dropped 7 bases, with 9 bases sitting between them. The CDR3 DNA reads TGTGCCAGCAGTGAGGGCCGGGGCGGGGAGCTGTTTTTT. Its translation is CASSEGRGGELFF.

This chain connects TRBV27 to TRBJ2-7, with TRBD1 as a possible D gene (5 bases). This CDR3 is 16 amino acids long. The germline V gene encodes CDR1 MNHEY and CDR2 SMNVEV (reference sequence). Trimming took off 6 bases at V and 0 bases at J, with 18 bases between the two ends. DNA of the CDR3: TGTGCCAGCAGAAGGGCATTGGGGCCAAGCTCCTACGAGCAGTACTTC. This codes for CASRRALGPSSYEQYF.

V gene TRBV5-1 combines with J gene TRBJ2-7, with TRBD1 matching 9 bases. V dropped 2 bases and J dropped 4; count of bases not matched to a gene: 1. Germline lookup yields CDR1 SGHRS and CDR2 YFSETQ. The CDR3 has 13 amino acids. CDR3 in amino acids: CASSLDRGYEQYF. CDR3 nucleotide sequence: TGCGCCAGCAGCTTAGACAGGGGGTACGAGCAGTACTTC.

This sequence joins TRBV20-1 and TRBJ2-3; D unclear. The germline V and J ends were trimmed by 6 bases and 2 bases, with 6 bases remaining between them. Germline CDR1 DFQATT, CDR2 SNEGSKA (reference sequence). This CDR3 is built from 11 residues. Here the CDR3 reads CSAYNTDTQYF. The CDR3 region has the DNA TGCAGTGCGTACAACACAGATACGCAGTATTTT.

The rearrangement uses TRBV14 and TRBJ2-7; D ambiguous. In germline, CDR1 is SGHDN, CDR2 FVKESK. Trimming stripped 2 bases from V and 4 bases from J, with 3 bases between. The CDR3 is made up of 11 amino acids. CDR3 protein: CASSQYYEQYF. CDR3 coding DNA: TGTGCCAGCAGCCAATATTACGAGCAGTACTTC.

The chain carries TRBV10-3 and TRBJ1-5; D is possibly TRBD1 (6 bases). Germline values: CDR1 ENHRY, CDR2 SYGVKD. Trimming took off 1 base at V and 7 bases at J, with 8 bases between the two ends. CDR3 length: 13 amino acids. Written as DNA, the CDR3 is TGTGCCATCAGTGAGTTAGACAGGCAGCCCCAGCATTTT. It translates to CAISELDRQPQHF.

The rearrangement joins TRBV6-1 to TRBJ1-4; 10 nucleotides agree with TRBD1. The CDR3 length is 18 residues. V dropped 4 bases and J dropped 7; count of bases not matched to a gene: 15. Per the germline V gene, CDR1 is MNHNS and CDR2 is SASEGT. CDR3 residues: CASSGQGARTVRLEKLFF. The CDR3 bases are TGTGCCAGCAGTGGACAGGGGGCGAGAACCGTAAGACTTGAAAAACTGTTTTTT.

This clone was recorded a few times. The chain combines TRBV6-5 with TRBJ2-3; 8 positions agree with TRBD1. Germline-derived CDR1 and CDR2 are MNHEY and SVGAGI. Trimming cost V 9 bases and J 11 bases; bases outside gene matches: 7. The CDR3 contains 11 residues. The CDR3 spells CASGRQGKQYF. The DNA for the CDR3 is TGTGCCAGTGGGAGACAGGGGAAGCAGTATTTT.

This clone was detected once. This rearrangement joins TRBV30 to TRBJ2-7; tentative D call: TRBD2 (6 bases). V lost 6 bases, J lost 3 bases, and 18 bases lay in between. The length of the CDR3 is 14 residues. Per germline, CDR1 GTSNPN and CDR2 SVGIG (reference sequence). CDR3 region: CACVRDRGVYEQYF. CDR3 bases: TGTGCCTGCGTGCGGGACCGAGGGGTCTACGAGCAGTACTTC.

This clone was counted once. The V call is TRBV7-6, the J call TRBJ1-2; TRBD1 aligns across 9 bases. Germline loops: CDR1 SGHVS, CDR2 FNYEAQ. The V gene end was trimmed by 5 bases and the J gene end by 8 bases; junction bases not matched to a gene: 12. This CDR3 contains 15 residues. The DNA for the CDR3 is TGTGCCAGCAGCCCGGAACAACAGGGGGCGTGGGGCTACACCTTC. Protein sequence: CASSPEQQGAWGYTF.